Below, 9 T cell receptor beta chains from the same sample are listed, as sequenced in a study of blood T cell repertoires in COVID-19. Libraries were prepared by immunoSEQ multiplex PCR; TCRdb keeps only in-frame clonotypes and omits some of them. The sample consists of roughly 20,000 clones, about 87% of them appearing once. Sequencing input: peripheral blood. The receptor set was obtained from a human donor in a cohort sampled during active COVID-19.

This chain connects TRBV19 to TRBJ1-5, with D possibly TRBD1 on 5 matching bases. This CDR3 is 14 amino acids long. Trimming stripped 7 bases from V and 2 bases from J, with 12 bases between. Germline CDR1 reads LNHDA; CDR2 reads SQIVND (reference sequence). The CDR3 region has the DNA TGTGCCAGTACTAGAGGAGGGGGCAATCAGCCCCAGCATTTT. This codes for CASTRGGGNQPQHF. The variable domain in full, with the rest retrieved from reference TRBV19 and TRBJ1-5, is DGGITQSPKYLFRKEGQNVTLSCEQNLNHDAMYWYRQDPGQGLRLIYYSQIVNDFQKGDIAEGYSVSREKKESFPLTVTSAQKNPTAFYLCASTRGGGNQPQHFGDGTRLSIL.

This chain joins TRBV12-3 or TRBV12-4 and TRBJ1-1; D is ambiguous. Deletions cut 7 bases from V and 1 base from J, with 7 bases between. The CDR3 sequence is 12 residues long. The CDR3 DNA sequence: TGTGCCAGCATGCGGCAGAACACTGAAGCTTTCTTT. Protein sequence: CASMRQNTEAFF.

This chain connects TRBV19 to TRBJ1-5; no definite D call. V was cut by 6 bases and J by 1 base, with 10 bases left in between. The germline V gene encodes CDR1 LNHDA and CDR2 SQIVND (reference sequence). The CDR3 contains 14 residues. CDR3 sequence (DNA): TGTGCCAGTAGCCCGGGAGCAAGCAATCAGCCCCAGCATTTT. Protein: CASSPGASNQPQHF.

This chain links TRBV6-6 with TRBJ2-5; 9 nucleotides match TRBD1. The CDR3 runs 13 residues. V trimming: 7 bases; J trimming: 4 bases; junction bases outside the gene matches: 4. Germline V CDR1 and CDR2: MNHNY, SVGAGI (reference sequence). CDR3 sequence (DNA): TGTGCCAGCACCGGGACAGGGCGAGAGACCCAGTACTTC. It is translated as CASTGTGRETQYF.

The DNA for the CDR3 is TGTGCCAGCTCACCATTTACGACAGGGACAACTAATGAAAAACTGTTTTTT. This translates into CASSPFTTGTTNEKLFF. The chain combines TRBV18 with TRBJ1-4, with TRBD1 matching over 7 bases. This CDR3 contains 17 residues. Germline V gene sequence: CDR1 KGHSH, CDR2 LQKENI. Trimming at V came to 2 bases and at J to 0 bases, leaving 6 bases not matched to a gene. The full variable domain, with the rest looked up from reference TRBV18 and TRBJ1-4, is NAGVMQNPRHLVRRRGQEARLRCSPMKGHSHVYWYRQLPEEGLKFMVYLQKENIIDESGMPKERFSAEFPKEGPSILRIQQVVRGDSAAYFCASSPFTTGTTNEKLFFGSGTQLSVL.

CDR3 amino acids: CASSSGQGRDIQYF. The CDR3 nucleotides are TGTGCCAGCAGCTCGGGACAGGGGCGGGACATTCAGTACTTC. The chain links TRBV28 to TRBJ2-4, with 10 bases matching TRBD1. Trimming at V came to 6 bases and at J to 8 bases, leaving 7 bases not matched to a gene. This CDR3 spans 14 amino acids. Germline CDR1 MDHEN, CDR2 SYDVKM.

J is TRBJ2-2 and V is TRBV20-1; D is undetermined. CDR1 is DFQATT, CDR2 SNEGSKA, per germline (reference sequence). This CDR3 comprises 11 residues. With 7 bases removed from V and 3 bases from J, the gap between germline ends came to 6 bases. The CDR3, as DNA: TGCAGTGTACGGGACACCGGGGAGCTGTTTTTT. This gives the protein CSVRDTGELFF.

Only one count was recorded for this clone. The chain recombines TRBV3-1 (or the pseudogene TRBV3-2) with TRBJ2-5; 7 bases match TRBD1. CDR3 size: 15 residues. J lost 0 bases, V lost 4 bases, and 5 bases had no gene match. Germline V gives CDR1 LGHDT, CDR2 YNNKEL (reference sequence). The CDR3 protein is CASSRTGRYQETQYF. Here the CDR3 DNA reads TGTGCCAGCAGCCGGACAGGACGGTACCAAGAGACCCAGTACTTC.

This sequence joins TRBV13 and TRBJ2-6; D remains unclear. Germline-derived CDR1 and CDR2 are PRHDT and FYEKMQ (reference sequence). Trimming shortened V by 8 bases and J by 4 bases, and 9 bases separated the two germline ends. This CDR3 is built from 13 residues. CDR3 bases: TGTGCCAGCCTTGTCCCGGGGGCCAACGTCCTGACTTTC. Protein: CASLVPGANVLTF.